This T cell receptor beta chain was found in a study of blood T cell repertoires in COVID-19 (dated by TCRdb to about 2020). Regarding the complete study: Samples covering the acute and convalescent phases of COVID-19 were provided by collaborators in the United States, Italy and Spain. The repertoires were released in a freely available public database meant as a resource for research on the immune response to SARS-CoV-2. The prospective study material was composed of cDNA or gDNA derived from T cells, B-cell-depleted T cells, or PBMCs. The dataset comprised deeply sampled blood TCRbeta repertoires from subjects exposed to, actively infected with, or recovered from COVID-19. Samples were obtained from the ongoing ImmuneRACE study (first 160 participants) and from 1,200 or so subjects provided by 6 global collaborators. Where available, HLA class I and class II types were obtained from metadata supplied by the sample provider rather than from assay-based typing. The sample metadata nearly always contained a de-identified subject ID, COVID-19 status, age in years and sex. Results and caveats for the whole study, not just this receptor: Clinical and demographic metadata were provided uncurated, with the amount varying by source and participant.

The CDR3 goes from the cysteine to the phenylalanine over 17 residues. The DNA shown is the 51-base CDR3, in frame from base 1. Trimming takes 5 bases off V and 6 bases off J; junction bases not matched to a gene: 18. The CDR1 and CDR2 encoded by the germline V gene are SGHRS and YFSETQ. The collaborating institutions used their own protocols to collect whole blood in K2EDTA tubes. For TCRbeta analysis, collaborator samples were shipped as frozen whole blood, as isolated PBMCs, or as DNA extracted from either sample type. For this clone: There is no known antigen for this receptor. No per-base quality is available; no much larger clone lies one base away.

TCRbeta CDR3 regions were amplified from genomic DNA using the immunoSEQ Assay, a bias-controlled multiplex PCR. The study's own analysis went as follows. Nucleated cell counts per sample were estimated from amplification of reference gene primers within the assay. To quantify the absolute abundance of each unique TCRbeta CDR3 rearrangement, sequence reads were collapsed and filtered. For each sample, productive Simpson clonality was calculated as the square root of Simpson's diversity index over productive rearrangements. TCRdb re-hosts the immuneACCESS table, in-frame sequences only. Its copies lack some clones; in the studies checked, an unresolved V gene accounts for under half of them, and the cause for the rest is not known. That table gives V, J and clone size, and the DNA gave D and trimming. This sample gives about 120,000 clones in total; around four fifths of them show up just once. Around 10% of the sample belongs to the ten largest clones.

The receptor comes from a human donor in a cohort sampled during active COVID-19. Sequencing was carried out using peripheral blood. The sequence is built from TRBV5-1 and TRBJ2-3; TRBD1 fits 7 bases in the junction. The CDR3 region: CASSRKEGGPKADTQYF. DNA sequence: TGCGCCAGCAGTCGAAAAGAAGGGGGCCCCAAGGCGGATACGCAGTATTTT. Joined to the reference TRBV5-1 and TRBJ2-3 proteins, this CDR3 gives the full variable domain: KAGVTQTPRYLIKTRGQQVTLSCSPISGHRSVSWYQQTPGQGLQFLFEYFSETQRNKGNFPGRFSGRQFSNSRSEMNVSTLELGDSALYLCASSRKEGGPKADTQYFGPGTRLTVL.